This T cell receptor (beta chain) comes out of a study of T cells in Graves' hyperthyroidism and ophthalmopathy. Points from the study as a whole: Most clonotypes expanded in thyroid above 0.001 were likewise present in blood.

With 4 bases clipped from V and 3 bases from J, the junction kept 4 bases outside the gene matches. There are 14 residues in the CDR3. The germline gives CDR1 SQVTM, CDR2 ANQGSEA. RNA transcripts served as the template for amplifying TCR beta CDR3 regions. An initial round of RT-PCR targeting the TCR CDR3 relied on the HTBI primer set. TCRdb re-analysed the multiplex PCR reads in MiXCR, keeping a single row per CDR3 protein. The table lists about 640,000 distinct CDR3 sequences, 20% of them singletons. A word on this clonotype: Its antigen remains unidentified.

Clinical Activity Scores of at least 3, NOSPECS grades of at least 4 and durations under 3 months characterized ophthalmopathy patients. Orbital computed tomography, thyroid ultrasound, serum thyroxine and TRAb, and clinical symptoms together informed the diagnoses. Fresh peripheral blood, about 9.6 ml, yielded the PBMCs. The material sequenced was blood. The source of this sequence is a man between 25 and 39 years old with Graves' ophthalmopathy. The rearrangement links TRBV29-1 to TRBJ2-7, with 12 bases identical to TRBD2. This CDR3 is CSVVGLAGHYEQYF. CDR3 sequence (DNA): TGCAGCGTTGTCGGACTAGCGGGACACTACGAGCAGTACTTC.